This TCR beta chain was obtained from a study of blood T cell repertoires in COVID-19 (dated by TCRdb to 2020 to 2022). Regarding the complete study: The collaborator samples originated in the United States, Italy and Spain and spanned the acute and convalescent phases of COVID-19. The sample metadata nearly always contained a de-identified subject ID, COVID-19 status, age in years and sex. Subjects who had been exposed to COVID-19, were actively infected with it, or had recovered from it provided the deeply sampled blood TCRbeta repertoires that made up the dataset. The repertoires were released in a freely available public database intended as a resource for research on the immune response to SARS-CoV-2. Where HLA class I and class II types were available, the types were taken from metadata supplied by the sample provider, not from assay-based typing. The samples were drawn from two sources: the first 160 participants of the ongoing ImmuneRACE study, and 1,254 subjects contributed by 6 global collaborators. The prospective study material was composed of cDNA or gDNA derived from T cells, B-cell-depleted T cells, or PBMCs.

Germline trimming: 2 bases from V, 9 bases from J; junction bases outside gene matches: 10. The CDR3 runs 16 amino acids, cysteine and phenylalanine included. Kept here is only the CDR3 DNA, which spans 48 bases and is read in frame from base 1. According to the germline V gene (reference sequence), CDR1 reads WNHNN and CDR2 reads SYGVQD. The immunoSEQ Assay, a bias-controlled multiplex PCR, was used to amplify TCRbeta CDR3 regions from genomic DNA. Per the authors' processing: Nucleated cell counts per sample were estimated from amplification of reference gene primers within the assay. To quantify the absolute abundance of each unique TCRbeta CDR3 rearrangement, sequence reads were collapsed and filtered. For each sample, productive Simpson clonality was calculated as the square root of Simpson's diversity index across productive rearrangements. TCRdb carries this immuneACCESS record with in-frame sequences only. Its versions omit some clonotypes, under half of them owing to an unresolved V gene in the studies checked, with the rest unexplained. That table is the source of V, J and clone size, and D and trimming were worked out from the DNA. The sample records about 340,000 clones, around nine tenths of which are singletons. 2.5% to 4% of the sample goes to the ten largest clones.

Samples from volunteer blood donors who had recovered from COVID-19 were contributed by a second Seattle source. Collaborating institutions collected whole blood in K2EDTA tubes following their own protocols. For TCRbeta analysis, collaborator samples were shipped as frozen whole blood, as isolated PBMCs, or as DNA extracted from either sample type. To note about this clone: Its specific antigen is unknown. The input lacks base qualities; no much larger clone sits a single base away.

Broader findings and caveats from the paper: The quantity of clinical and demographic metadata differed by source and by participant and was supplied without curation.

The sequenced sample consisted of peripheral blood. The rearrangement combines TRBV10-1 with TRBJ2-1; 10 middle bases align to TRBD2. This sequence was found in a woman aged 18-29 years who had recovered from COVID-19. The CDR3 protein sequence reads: CASSELGTSALVEQFF. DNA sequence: TGCGCCAGCAGTGAGCTTGGGACTAGCGCGTTGGTTGAGCAGTTCTTC.